This TCR beta chain emerged from a study of T cells after posttransplantation cyclophosphamide. Using immunoSEQ multiplex PCR, the repertoire was profiled, and TCRdb retains in-frame clones only, with some absent. Singletons are absent from the sample, which has 25,000 to 35,000 clones. The CDR3 has 13 amino acids. With V trimmed by 8 bases and J by 0 bases, 3 bases remained unmatched. Germline loops: CDR1 MNHEY, CDR2 SMNVEV (reference sequence). The TCR comes from a woman under 40 in good health and a related stem cell transplant donor. Source material: PBMCs. The chain carries TRBV27 and TRBJ1-1, with 7 bases that match TRBD1. The CDR3 nucleotides are TGTGCCAGCGGACAGGTCGTGAACACTGAAGCTTTCTTT. It specifies CASGQVVNTEAFF.